This T cell receptor beta chain was identified in a study of cytotoxic CD8 clonotypes in ibrutinib-treated CLL. Turning to the study itself: The study included 11 relapsed/refractory and 15 treatment-naive patients; about 17 had IGHV unmutated disease. Study-level findings and limits: The study found clonality rose at ibrutinib response, then fell toward baseline at progression.

Comment on this clone: Its target is unknown.

Only in-frame clones appear in the TCRdb table, and some are missing; sequencing was by immunoSEQ multiplex PCR. The sample comprises some 200,000 clones, 65% to 80% of which are singletons, and 5.9% rests with the top ten. The CDR3 sequence is 15 residues long. Germline CDR1 reads MNHNS; CDR2 reads SASEGT. V was trimmed by 5 bases and J by 3 bases, leaving 17 bases between them. The TCR originated in a human donor with chronic lymphocytic leukemia. The specimen was PBMCs, collected after 12 months of ibrutinib treatment. The V and J genes are TRBV6-1 and TRBJ2-7; D tentatively fits TRBD1 or TRBD2 (6 bases each). CDR3: CASSPLRGEIYEQYF. CDR3 nucleotides: TGTGCCAGCAGTCCCCTGAGGGGGGAGATCTACGAGCAGTACTTC.